This T cell receptor (beta chain) was documented in a study of blood T cell repertoires in COVID-19. Study-wide context: Samples of COVID-19 (acute and convalescent) were obtained from the United States, Italy and Spain. The cDNA or gDNA used as material had been derived from T cells, B-cell-depleted T cells, or PBMCs.

Trimming removed 2 bases at V and 8 bases at J, with 12 bases between. The CDR3 covers 14 residues. Germline lookup yields CDR1 LNHDA and CDR2 SQIVND (reference sequence). Seattle-derived patients entered the study during active infection and were followed longitudinally. In the original workflow: Estimation of nucleated cell counts was performed using reference gene primer amplification. The protocol was immunoSEQ multiplex PCR, while the TCRdb copy is restricted to in-frame clones and leaves out a portion. V and J calls and clone size are copied from that table; D and trimming were computed from the DNA. The sample holds 310,000 or so clones, 88% seen once.

The rearrangement links TRBV19 to TRBJ1-4; possibly TRBD1 for D (5 bases). The receptor was derived from a woman aged 30 to 39 with COVID-19, enrolled during active disease. Sequencing input: peripheral blood. In DNA form, the CDR3 reads TGTGCCAGTAGTATACGTCGGGGGATCGAAAAACTGTTTTTT. Its translation is CASSIRRGIEKLFF.